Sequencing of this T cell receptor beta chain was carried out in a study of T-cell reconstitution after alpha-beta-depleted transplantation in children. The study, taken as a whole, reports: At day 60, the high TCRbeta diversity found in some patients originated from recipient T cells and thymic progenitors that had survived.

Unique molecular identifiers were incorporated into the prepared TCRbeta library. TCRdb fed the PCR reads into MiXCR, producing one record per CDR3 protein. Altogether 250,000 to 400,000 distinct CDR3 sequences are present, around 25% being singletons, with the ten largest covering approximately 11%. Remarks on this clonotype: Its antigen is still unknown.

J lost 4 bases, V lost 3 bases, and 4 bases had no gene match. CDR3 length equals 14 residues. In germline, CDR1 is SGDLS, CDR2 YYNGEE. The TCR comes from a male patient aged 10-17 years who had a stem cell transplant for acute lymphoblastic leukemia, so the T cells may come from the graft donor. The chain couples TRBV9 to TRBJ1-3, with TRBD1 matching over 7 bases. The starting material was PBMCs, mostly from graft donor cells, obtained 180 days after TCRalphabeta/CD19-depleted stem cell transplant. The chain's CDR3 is CASSDWTGGNTIYF. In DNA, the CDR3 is TGTGCCAGCAGCGACTGGACAGGAGGAAACACCATATATTTT.